The T cell receptor (beta chain) under discussion was sequenced for a study of shared clonotypes between healthy human individuals. Only in-frame clones appear in the TCRdb table, and some are missing; sequencing was by immunoSEQ multiplex PCR. The table records some 500,000 clones, around 96% of them present only once. Trimming pared 2 bases from V and 0 bases from J, leaving 12 bases between. Germline values: CDR1 SGHKS, CDR2 YYEKEE (reference sequence). The CDR3 runs 16 residues. The chain links TRBV5-5 to TRBJ1-3; D ambiguous. The specimen was naive CD4+ T cells sorted from blood. Noted subset: CD45RA+ positively selected. The sequence came from a woman younger than 45 in good health. The CDR3, as DNA: TGTGCCAGCAGCTTCACGACGGCGACCTCTGGAAACACCATATATTTT. Translation gives CASSFTTATSGNTIYF.